These 6 T cell receptor beta chains came from one sample sequenced in a study of blood T cell repertoires in COVID-19. TCRdb keeps only in-frame clones here, not all; method: immunoSEQ multiplex PCR. Of 130,000 or so clones listed, about 87% are singletons. Input material: peripheral blood. The receptors were gathered from a woman aged 50 to 60 with acute or convalescent COVID-19.

In its sample, this clone was seen a few times. The V gene is TRBV2, the J gene TRBJ2-2; TRBD2 is a possible D gene (6 bases). Germline V gene lookup returns CDR1 SNHLY and CDR2 FYNNEI. Deletions cut 7 bases from V and 7 bases from J, with 13 bases between. The CDR3 runs to 13 residues. CDR3 amino acids: CASKEGSGGELFF. The CDR3 nucleotides are TGTGCCAGCAAGGAGGGCTCGGGCGGGGAGCTGTTTTTT.

Comment on this clone: At one end, the junction sequence differs from germline, possibly due to a read error. The rearrangement joins TRBV7-3 to TRBJ1-6; TRBD1 aligns across 8 bases. Germline V gives CDR1 SGHTA, CDR2 FQGTGA. CDR3 length: 14 residues. The CDR3 DNA sequence: TGTGCCAGCAGCATAACAGGGGGAAATTCACCCCTCCACTTT. Translating it yields CASSITGGNSPLHF.

The chain carries TRBV7-2 and TRBJ1-1, with 10 bases aligning to TRBD1. The CDR3 is made up of 15 amino acids. Unmatched junction bases numbered 3, after V lost 4 bases and J lost 1 base. Germline loops: CDR1 SGHTA, CDR2 FQGNSA. CDR3 DNA: TGTGCCAGCAGCTCGGGACAGGGGAGGAACACTGAAGCTTTCTTT. Its protein product is CASSSGQGRNTEAFF.

The gene calls are TRBV28 and TRBJ2-5; tentative D call: TRBD2 (5 bases). Looked up from germline, CDR1 is MDHEN and CDR2 is SYDVKM. The V and J ends lost 3 bases and 0 bases respectively, with 23 bases between them. The length of the CDR3 is 19 residues. The CDR3 sequence is CASSFGPGVYSEYQETQYF. CDR3 sequence (DNA): TGTGCCAGCAGTTTTGGGCCCGGGGTGTACAGTGAGTACCAAGAGACCCAGTACTTC.

CDR3 in DNA: TGTGCCAGTAGTTTCCGGACAGGGGGACCCACCTTC. It translates to CASSFRTGGPTF. J is TRBJ1-2 and V is TRBV19, with 10 bases lining up with TRBD1. CDR1 is LNHDA, CDR2 SQIVND, per germline (reference sequence). The CDR3 runs to 12 residues. The ends lost 5 bases at V and 13 bases at J; junction bases unmatched: 7.

The chain uses TRBV5-1 and TRBJ2-1, with TRBD1 matching over 8 bases. This CDR3 region has 14 residues. V lost 1 base and J lost 5; bases outside the gene matches: 2. Germline CDR1 reads SGHRS; CDR2 reads YFSETQ. CDR3 DNA sequence: TGCGCCAGCAGCTTGTACAGGGGGAACAATGAGCAGTTCTTC. Protein: CASSLYRGNNEQFF.